This entry lists 24 T cell receptor beta chains sequenced from one sample in a study of early T cells in non-severe SARS-CoV-2 infection. TCRdb used MiXCR to reprocess the 5' RACE reads, holding one entry per CDR3 protein. The sample consists of roughly 47,000 distinct CDR3 sequences, around 6.5% of them appearing once. The sequencing here drew on whole blood, taken at baseline. The origin of the receptors is an adult who was a healthcare worker with PCR-confirmed SARS-CoV-2 infection or an uninfected control (not recorded which).

The table lists this clonotype with a few counts. This rearrangement joins TRBV5-4 to TRBJ1-5; D gene ambiguous. This CDR3 is built from 12 residues. Trimming removed 9 bases from V and 5 bases from J, with 12 bases in between. CDR1 and CDR2 (germline): SGHNT, YYREEE (reference sequence). In nucleotides, the CDR3 is TGTGCCACCATATTGGGAGATCAGCCCCAGCATTTT. Amino acids: CATILGDQPQHF.

This clonotype was seen at least ten times. CDR3 in DNA: TGCGCCAGCAGCCAAGGACGAGGGACAGGGGTCAACGAGCAGTACTTC. Encoded protein: CASSQGRGTGVNEQYF. The J gene is TRBJ2-7, the V gene TRBV4-1; 10 positions match TRBD1. The CDR3 is made up of 16 amino acids. CDR1 is MGHRA and CDR2 is YSYEKL in the germline V gene. Trimming took 1 base from V and 5 from J; bases not matched to a gene: 8.

This clonotype was seen more than once but under ten times. This chain uses TRBV11-2 with TRBJ2-7, with a weak D call TRBD2 (6 bases). The V and J ends lost 3 bases and 4 bases respectively, with 22 bases between them. CDR1 is SGHAT, CDR2 FQNNGV, per germline. This CDR3 has 17 residues. CDR3: CASSFIVGGKLGYEQYF. In DNA form, the CDR3 reads TGTGCCAGCAGCTTTATTGTTGGGGGGAAGTTAGGATACGAGCAGTACTTC.

This clonotype was counted many times. The chain employs TRBV24-1 and TRBJ1-2; 8 bases map to TRBD1. Per the germline V gene, CDR1 is KGHDR and CDR2 is SFDVKD. Trimming cost V 2 bases and J 8 bases; bases outside gene matches: 12. This CDR3 contains 16 residues. The CDR3 sequence is CATSDSRTGRGVGYTF. CDR3 nucleotides: TGTGCCACCAGTGATTCCCGGACAGGGAGAGGAGTAGGCTACACCTTC.

This clonotype is a singleton in its sample. V is TRBV7-3 and J is TRBJ1-6; tentatively, D is TRBD1 (5 bases). The CDR3 totals 15 residues. Germline lookup yields CDR1 SGHTA and CDR2 FQGTGA. V was clipped by 1 base and J by 5 bases, with 9 bases between them. CDR3 loop: CASSLSRGNNSPLHF. CDR3 coding DNA: TGTGCCAGCAGCTTAAGTCGGGGCAATAATTCACCCCTCCACTTT.

There are many counts of this clonotype. This chain joins TRBV29-1 and TRBJ2-5; 8 nucleotides align to TRBD1. V trimming: 3 bases; J trimming: 2 bases; junction bases outside the gene matches: 8. Germline CDR1 reads SQVTM; CDR2 reads ANQGSEA. This CDR3 has 15 residues. The CDR3 DNA sequence: TGCAGCGTTGACACCGGGACAGGCGCTCAAGAGACCCAGTACTTC. Protein: CSVDTGTGAQETQYF.

This clonotype was recorded many times. The gene calls are TRBV19 and TRBJ2-1; D might be TRBD1 (6 bases). CDR3 length: 13 amino acids. The germline V gene encodes CDR1 LNHDA and CDR2 SQIVND (reference sequence). Trimming cost V 11 bases and J 1 base, with 12 bases left between them. The CDR3 region has the DNA TGTGCCTCGGGCCAGGGGTCCTACAATGAGCAGTTCTTC. It yields the protein CASGQGSYNEQFF. Drawing the rest from reference TRBV19 and TRBJ2-1, the complete variable domain is DGGITQSPKYLFRKEGQNVTLSCEQNLNHDAMYWYRQDPGQGLRLIYYSQIVNDFQKGDIAEGYSVSREKKESFPLTVTSAQKNPTAFYLCASGQGSYNEQFFGPGTRLTVL.

This clonotype was counted many times. This chain uses TRBV7-2 with TRBJ2-6; D not certain. The germline V and J ends were trimmed by 3 bases and 0 bases, with 15 bases remaining between them. CDR3 length equals 18 residues. The germline CDR1 and CDR2 sequences are SGHTA and FQGNSA. CDR3: CASSFKALALSGANVLTF. The DNA of the CDR3 is TGTGCCAGCAGCTTCAAGGCATTGGCTCTCTCTGGGGCCAACGTCCTGACTTTC.

This clonotype came up many times. The V and J genes are TRBV5-1 and TRBJ1-6, with D possibly matching TRBD1 (5 bases). CDR1 is SGHRS and CDR2 is YFSETQ in the germline V gene. CDR3 length equals 16 residues. The V and J ends lost 0 bases and 6 bases respectively, with 13 bases between them. DNA of the CDR3: TGCGCCAGCAGCTTGGGAGGCAGGGTCGGTAATTCACCCCTCCACTTT. Its protein product is CASSLGGRVGNSPLHF.

This clonotype showed up just a few times. This chain joins TRBV7-6 and TRBJ1-5, with 11 bases fitting TRBD1. Germline loops: CDR1 SGHVS, CDR2 FNYEAQ. CDR3 length: 15 amino acids. Trimming took 1 base from V and 6 from J; bases not matched to a gene: 2. CDR3: CASSLGTGGTQPQHF. CDR3 nucleotides: TGTGCCAGCAGCTTAGGGACAGGGGGCACTCAGCCCCAGCATTTT.

This clonotype appeared a few times. The rearrangement joins TRBV9 to TRBJ2-1; D is unclear. The CDR3 consists of 13 residues. Germline V gene sequence: CDR1 SGDLS, CDR2 YYNGEE. Deletions cut 3 bases from V and 8 bases from J, with 12 bases between. DNA for the CDR3: TGTGCCAGCAGCGATGGGATTAGGGATGAGCAGTTCTTC. Translating it yields CASSDGIRDEQFF.

In this sample, this clonotype turned up a few times. The chain uses TRBV18 and TRBJ1-4; perhaps TRBD1 as D (6 bases). The CDR3 is 13 residues long. In germline, CDR1 is KGHSH, CDR2 LQKENI. Deletions cut 6 bases from V and 5 bases from J, with 10 bases between. The CDR3 DNA reads TGTGCCAGCTCCCGGACAGAAAATGAAAAACTGTTTTTT. This codes for CASSRTENEKLFF.

This clonotype was seen more than once but under ten times. The chain has TRBV6-5 and TRBJ2-7, with D perhaps assigned TRBD1 or TRBD2 (5 bases each). The CDR3 extends over 15 amino acids. Germline V gene lookup returns CDR1 MNHEY and CDR2 SVGAGI. V dropped 0 bases and J dropped 3 bases, with 12 bases sitting between them. The CDR3 reads CASSYSNGASYEQYF. CDR3 bases: TGTGCCAGCAGTTACTCGAACGGGGCAAGCTACGAGCAGTACTTC.

This clonotype has ten or more counts. The gene calls are TRBV12-3 or TRBV12-4 and TRBJ2-5; 10 nucleotides agree with TRBD2. The CDR3 loop spans 15 amino acids. With 7 bases clipped from V and 7 bases from J, the junction kept 12 bases outside the gene matches. The DNA of the CDR3 is TGTGCCAGCACACCAAGCGGGGGGGTTTTCGGGACCCAGTACTTC. The encoded protein is CASTPSGGVFGTQYF.

This clonotype was observed at least ten times. The chain recombines TRBV6-2 or TRBV6-3 with TRBJ2-1; no clear D gene. Trimming took off 0 bases at V and 4 bases at J, with 7 bases between the two ends. The germline CDR1 and CDR2 sequences are MNHEY and SVGEGT. The CDR3 covers 14 residues. The CDR3 loop reads CASSYSERYNEQFF. The DNA for the CDR3 is TGTGCCAGCAGTTACTCCGAAAGGTACAATGAGCAGTTCTTC.

This clonotype has just a few counts. The CDR3 region has the DNA TGTGCCAGCAGGGGGAGAGGGCTGAGCAATCAGCCCCAGCATTTT. Residues: CASRGRGLSNQPQHF. The chain employs TRBV28 and TRBJ1-5; D call uncertain. Germline CDR1 reads MDHEN; CDR2 reads SYDVKM. The V end was cut by 6 bases, the J end by 1 base, with 13 bases between. The CDR3 is 15 residues long.

This clonotype was counted ten times or more. The rearrangement uses TRBV5-1 and TRBJ2-2, with 11 positions matching TRBD1. The junction had 5 bases not matched to a gene; V was cut back by 1 base and J by 6 bases. CDR1 SGHRS and CDR2 YFSETQ come from the germline V gene. This CDR3 comprises 16 residues. CDR3: CASSLPRGQGAGELFF. The CDR3 DNA sequence: TGCGCCAGCAGCTTGCCCCGGGGACAGGGGGCCGGGGAGCTGTTTTTT.

This clonotype was counted at least ten times. The V call is TRBV7-9, the J call TRBJ1-5; D gene unclear. With 4 bases removed from V and 2 bases from J, the gap between germline ends came to 3 bases. The CDR3 covers 12 residues. Germline values: CDR1 SEHNR, CDR2 FQNEAQ (reference sequence). CDR3 protein: CASSSGNQPQHF. Here the CDR3 DNA reads TGTGCCAGCAGCTCAGGCAATCAGCCCCAGCATTTT.

This clonotype has ten or more counts. This chain connects TRBV5-6 to TRBJ1-2; D not resolved. Germline lookup yields CDR1 SGHDT and CDR2 YYEEEE. This CDR3 comprises 10 residues. Deletions cut 4 bases from V and 9 bases from J, with 7 bases between. The DNA for the CDR3 is TGTGCCAGCAGCATGGGAAGCTACACCTTC. It codes for CASSMGSYTF.

This clonotype was found many times. V usage is TRBV7-9 and J usage is TRBJ1-3, with 10 bases fitting TRBD1. This CDR3 contains 15 residues. Germline V gene data show CDR1 as SEHNR and CDR2 as FQNEAQ (reference sequence). With V trimmed by 4 bases and J by 8 bases, 8 bases remained unmatched. In DNA, the CDR3 is TGTGCCAGCAGCTATGGACAGGGGGAAGGGGACACCATATATTTT. It translates to CASSYGQGEGDTIYF.

This clonotype was detected many times. CDR3 region: CASSLSAGMHGYTF. The DNA of the CDR3 is TGTGCCAGCAGTTTAAGCGCAGGGATGCATGGCTACACCTTC. The chain carries TRBV28 and TRBJ1-2; a weak D match, TRBD1 (5 bases). Germline CDR1 MDHEN, CDR2 SYDVKM. The CDR3 covers 14 residues. Between the trimmed V and J ends, which lost 2 bases and 6 bases, there was a span of 13 bases.

This sequence joins TRBV30 and TRBJ2-7; D uncertain. From germline, CDR1 is GTSNPN and CDR2 SVGIG (reference sequence). This CDR3 is 12 amino acids long. The V and J ends lost 0 bases and 4 bases respectively, with 7 bases between them. This CDR3 reads CAWSVSNYEQYF. CDR3 nucleotides: TGTGCCTGGAGTGTGTCAAATTACGAGCAGTACTTC. Using reference TRBV30 and TRBJ2-7 for the parts outside the CDR3, the full variable domain is SQTIHQWPATLVQPVGSPLSLECTVEGTSNPNLYWYRQAAGRGLQLLFYSVGIGQISSEVPQNLSASRPQDRQFILSSKKLLLSDSGFYLCAWSVSNYEQYFGPGTRLTVT.

This chain links TRBV10-1 with TRBJ1-6; 7 bases are a match to TRBD1. The CDR3 extends over 20 amino acids. Germline loops: CDR1 WNHNN, CDR2 SYGVQD (reference sequence). J gave up 0 bases and V 6 bases, and 17 bases lay outside the gene matches. The CDR3 DNA follows: TGCGCCAGCAGGACCACCCGGGGGGACAGCCTTAGCTCCTATAATTCACCCCTCCACTTT. Translated: CASRTTRGDSLSSYNSPLHF.

This clonotype has ten or more counts. The chain joins TRBV12-3 or TRBV12-4 to TRBJ2-3, with D unclear. The CDR3 contains 12 residues. Between the trimmed V and J ends, which lost 6 bases and 6 bases, there was a span of 10 bases. The CDR3 loop reads CASSRRGDTQYF. DNA of the CDR3: TGTGCCAGCAGCAGAAGAGGCGATACGCAGTATTTT.